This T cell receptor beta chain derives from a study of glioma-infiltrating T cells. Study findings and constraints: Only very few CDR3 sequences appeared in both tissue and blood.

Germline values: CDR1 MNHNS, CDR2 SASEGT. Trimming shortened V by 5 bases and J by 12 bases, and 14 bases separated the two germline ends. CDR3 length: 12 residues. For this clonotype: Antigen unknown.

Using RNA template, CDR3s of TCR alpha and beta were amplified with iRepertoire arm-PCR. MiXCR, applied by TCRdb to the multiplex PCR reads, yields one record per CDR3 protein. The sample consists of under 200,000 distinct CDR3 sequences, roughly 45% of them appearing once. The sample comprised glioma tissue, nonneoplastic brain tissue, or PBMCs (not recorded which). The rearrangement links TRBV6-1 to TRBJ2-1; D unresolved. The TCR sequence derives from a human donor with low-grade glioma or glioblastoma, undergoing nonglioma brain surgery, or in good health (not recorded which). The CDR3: CASSPGLYTQFF. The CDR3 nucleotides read TGTGCCAGCAGTCCTGGTCTGTATACGCAGTTCTTC.